Sequencing of this T cell receptor (beta chain) was carried out in a study of blood T cell repertoires in COVID-19. Study background: PBMCs, B-cell-depleted T cells, or T cells provided the cDNA or gDNA that made up the material.

From germline, CDR1 is MNHGY and CDR2 SVAAGI. There are 18 residues in the CDR3. V was clipped by 0 bases and J by 2 bases, with 17 bases between them. Participant age was about 18 to 89 years, and participants resided in approximately 25 US areas. Cohorts were determined from participant-reported clinical history. Contact with a PCR-confirmed or clinician-diagnosed COVID-19 case occurred within 2 weeks of entry. Method: immunoSEQ multiplex PCR; TCRdb's copy keeps in-frame clones and lacks some. This sample yields about 180,000 clones, of which roughly three quarters are seen a single time; 13% to 15% belongs to the top ten.

The chain joins TRBV6-9 to TRBJ1-5; D perhaps matches TRBD1 (6 bases). Source material: PBMCs or T cells enriched from blood (not recorded which). The receptor's source is a man in his 60s who had been exposed to COVID-19. As DNA, the CDR3 is TGTGCCAGCAGTTATTCTCGAGAAGGGGGTCGGGGCAATCAGCCCCAGCATTTT. This gives the protein CASSYSREGGRGNQPQHF.